A single sample is the source of the 13 T cell receptor beta chains below, sequenced in a study of shared clonotypes between healthy human individuals. TCRdb's copy holds only in-frame clones and misses some; the assay was immunoSEQ multiplex PCR. The table lists over 2 million clones, about 95% of them singletons. In the naive CD8 group, cells lacked CD45RO and were positively selected for CCR7, so terminally differentiated effector memory CD45RA+ cells were left out. Specimen: naive CD8+ T cells sorted from blood. The receptors originated from a man aged 18 to 29 in good health.

The chain joins TRBV29-1 to TRBJ2-5; D uncertain. The CDR3 extends over 11 amino acids. Deletions cut 5 bases from V and 5 bases from J, with 9 bases between. Germline V lookup: CDR1 SQVTM, CDR2 ANQGSEA. CDR3 nucleotide sequence: TGCAGCGTTAAGGCCGGGGAGACCCAGTACTTC. Encoded protein: CSVKAGETQYF.

This chain uses TRBV13 with TRBJ2-7, with D unresolved. Per the germline V gene, CDR1 is PRHDT and CDR2 is FYEKMQ (reference sequence). The CDR3 has 13 amino acids. Trimming shortened V by 8 bases and J by 5 bases, and 16 bases separated the two germline ends. This CDR3 is CASLLSGADEQYF. As DNA, the CDR3 is TGTGCCAGCTTACTATCAGGCGCGGACGAGCAGTACTTC.

The chain joins TRBV6-6 to TRBJ1-2; D is unresolved. V was clipped by 2 bases and J by 4 bases, with 11 bases between them. CDR1 is MNHNY, CDR2 SVGAGI, per germline (reference sequence). This CDR3 region has 14 residues. The CDR3 DNA follows: TGTGCCAGCAGTTACGGGGAGGGTACCTATGGCTACACCTTC. Translation gives CASSYGEGTYGYTF.

This rearrangement joins TRBV5-1 to TRBJ1-2; 8 bases match TRBD1. The CDR3 is made up of 15 amino acids. After removal of 0 bases from V and 5 bases from J, the junction contained 6 bases not matched to a gene. CDR1 is SGHRS and CDR2 is YFSETQ in the germline V gene. Here the CDR3 reads CASSLGTGKYYGYTF. As DNA, the CDR3 is TGCGCCAGCAGCTTGGGGACAGGGAAGTATTATGGCTACACCTTC.

The V gene is TRBV29-1, the J gene TRBJ1-2; maybe TRBD1 (5 bases). The V gene lost 6 bases and the J gene lost 4 bases, with 18 bases spanning the gap. The CDR3 extends over 14 amino acids. CDR1 SQVTM and CDR2 ANQGSEA come from the germline V gene. The chain's CDR3 is CSVIPRGGSYGYTF. In DNA, the CDR3 is TGCAGCGTAATACCGAGGGGCGGAAGCTATGGCTACACCTTC.

The chain is built from TRBV29-1 and TRBJ1-2; D gene unclear. Germline V CDR1 and CDR2: SQVTM, ANQGSEA. The CDR3 has 14 amino acids. V lost 3 bases and J 2 bases, leaving 13 bases between the germline ends. The CDR3 DNA is TGCAGCGTTGAGTCCTGGGCAGAGAACTATGGCTACACCTTC. This translates into CSVESWAENYGYTF.

In regard to this clone: This sample also contains other DNA sequences that code for the same CDR3. V gene TRBV5-1 combines with J gene TRBJ2-7; D call uncertain. The ends were cut back, 0 bases at V and 1 base at J, with 8 bases in the middle. This CDR3 contains 14 residues. Germline-derived CDR1 and CDR2 are SGHRS and YFSETQ. The CDR3 coding sequence is TGCGCCAGCAGCTTGGCAGTAGCTTCCTACGAGCAGTACTTC. Translation gives CASSLAVASYEQYF.

This chain links TRBV5-1 with TRBJ2-7; TRBD2 might be the D (5 bases). The CDR3 totals 17 residues. V gave up 4 bases and J gave up 0 bases, with 20 bases separating them. The germline gives CDR1 SGHRS, CDR2 YFSETQ. DNA for the CDR3: TGCGCCAGCAGCCCAAGAACTGGAGGAACGATCTCCTACGAGCAGTACTTC. It translates to CASSPRTGGTISYEQYF.

The DNA for the CDR3 is TGTGCCAGCAGCTTAGACACGGATGAGCAGTACTTC. Its translation is CASSLDTDEQYF. The chain has TRBV7-9 and TRBJ2-7; D is undetermined. The CDR3 consists of 12 residues. Germline values: CDR1 SEHNR, CDR2 FQNEAQ (reference sequence). Trimming pared 1 base from V and 7 bases from J, leaving 8 bases between. Full variable domain (outside the CDR3, taken from reference TRBV7-9 and TRBJ2-7): DTGVSQNPRHKITKRGQNVTFRCDPISEHNRLYWYRQTLGQGPEFLTYFQNEAQLEKSRLLSDRFSAERPKGSFSTLEIQRTEQGDSAMYLCASSLDTDEQYFGPGTRLTVT.

The chain joins TRBV5-4 to TRBJ2-7; D is perhaps TRBD1 or TRBD2 (5 bases each). The CDR3 is made up of 14 amino acids. Germline CDR1 reads SGHNT; CDR2 reads YYREEE (reference sequence). Trimming pared 4 bases from V and 2 bases from J, leaving 13 bases between. Written as DNA, the CDR3 is TGTGCCAGCAGCGACCGGGACCATGCCTACGAGCAGTACTTC. Translating it yields CASSDRDHAYEQYF.

The chain carries TRBV27 and TRBJ1-2; perhaps TRBD1 as D (6 bases). Trimming took 0 bases from V and 0 from J, leaving 11 bases between them. The CDR3 contains 16 residues. The germline CDR1 and CDR2 sequences are MNHEY and SMNVEV (reference sequence). Here the CDR3 reads CASSLSPWTANYGYTF. CDR3 DNA sequence: TGTGCCAGCAGTTTATCCCCCTGGACAGCTAACTATGGCTACACCTTC.

The genes are TRBV16 and TRBJ1-3; no reliable D call. Germline V gene sequence: CDR1 KGHSY, CDR2 FQNENV. Trimming left V 7 bases short and J 0 bases short, with 1 base between. The CDR3 is 11 residues long. CDR3 region: CASTSGNTIYF. The CDR3 nucleotides read TGTGCCAGCACCTCTGGAAACACCATATATTTT.

This rearrangement joins TRBV27 to TRBJ2-2; 8 bases are shared with TRBD1. The V segment lost 6 bases and the J segment 1 base; nucleotides outside the gene matches: 10. The germline V gene encodes CDR1 MNHEY and CDR2 SMNVEV (reference sequence). CDR3 size: 17 residues. DNA for the CDR3: TGTGCCAGCAGCTGGGGTCCCGGGACAGGGAACACCGGGGAGCTGTTTTTT. This encodes CASSWGPGTGNTGELFF.